One sample yielded the 29 T cell receptor beta chains listed below, sequenced in a study of T cells after somatic rescue of genetic block. TCRdb's table, derived via immunoSEQ multiplex PCR, lists solely in-frame clones and lacks some. The sample holds 12,000 to 15,000 clones, approximately 71% seen once. Sequenced input: peripheral blood mononuclear cells (PBMCs). The source of these receptors is a young man.

The rearrangement joins TRBV6-5 to TRBJ2-5; D perhaps matches TRBD1 (8 bases). Germline assignment: CDR1 MNHEY and CDR2 SVGAGI. V was trimmed by 2 bases and J by 5 bases, leaving 15 bases between them. The CDR3 is made up of 15 amino acids. The CDR3 coding sequence is TGTGCCAGCAGTTACACAGGGGGAGGGCGGGAGACCCAGTACTTC. This sequence encodes CASSYTGGGRETQYF.

The CDR3 DNA reads as TGTGCCAGCAGCCAAGTCCTAGCGGGGGGCACAGATACGCAGTATTTT. It is translated as CASSQVLAGGTDTQYF. The rearrangement joins TRBV4-2 to TRBJ2-3, with TRBD2 matching 10 bases. CDR1 is LGHNA and CDR2 is YNFKEQ in the germline V gene. The CDR3 has 16 amino acids. Trimming removed 1 base from V and 1 base from J; junction bases left unmatched: 2.

This chain uses TRBV14 with TRBJ2-1; TRBD1 is a possible D gene (7 bases). There are 15 residues in the CDR3. V lost 4 bases and J 3 bases, leaving 13 bases between the germline ends. Germline assignment: CDR1 SGHDN and CDR2 FVKESK. The CDR3 is CASSPPGGLYNEQFF. As DNA, the CDR3 is TGTGCCAGCAGCCCCCCAGGGGGGCTCTACAATGAGCAGTTCTTC.

Only a few counts were recorded for this clone. The chain recombines TRBV9 with TRBJ2-5; unclear D gene. CDR1 SGDLS and CDR2 YYNGEE come from the germline V gene. The CDR3 has 13 amino acids. The V gene lost 4 bases and the J gene lost 9 bases, with 16 bases spanning the gap. The CDR3 nucleotides are TGTGCCAGCAGCCCCTTCGACTTGGTGGCCCAGTACTTC. Translation gives CASSPFDLVAQYF. The full variable domain, in which reference TRBV9 and TRBJ2-5 provide the parts outside the CDR3, is DSGVTQTPKHLITATGQRVTLRCSPRSGDLSVYWYQQSLDQGLQFLIQYYNGEERAKGNILERFSAQQFPDLHSELNLSSLELGDSALYFCASSPFDLVAQYFGPGTRLLVL.

This clone was detected once. The chain has TRBV19 and TRBJ2-2, with TRBD2 matching 9 bases. CDR1 and CDR2 from the germline V gene are LNHDA and SQIVND (reference sequence). The CDR3 contains 15 residues. V lost 3 bases to trimming and J lost 6 bases; unmatched junction nucleotides: 5. Written as DNA, the CDR3 is TGTGCCAGTAGTATCATGGCGGGAGGGCCCGGGGAGCTGTTTTTT. Protein: CASSIMAGGPGELFF.

CDR3 residues: CASSDSPGTSGKQETQYF. In DNA form, the CDR3 reads TGTGCCAGCAGTGACTCGCCCGGGACTAGCGGGAAACAAGAGACCCAGTACTTC. The V call is TRBV6-4, the J call TRBJ2-5, with 13 bases aligning to TRBD2. CDR1 and CDR2 (germline): MRHNA, SNTAGT. CDR3 size: 18 residues. V shed 0 bases and J 2 bases; nucleotides not matched to a gene: 6.

This clone has only one observation. DNA of the CDR3: TGTGCCAGTAGTTCAGAGGGCACAGATACGCAGTATTTT. Its translation: CASSSEGTDTQYF. This chain links TRBV19 with TRBJ2-3; no clear D. Deletions cut 5 bases from V and 1 base from J, with 7 bases between. CDR3 size: 13 residues. Germline lookup yields CDR1 LNHDA and CDR2 SQIVND (reference sequence).

With respect to this clone: Additional DNA sequences in this sample encode the identical CDR3. This chain connects TRBV21-1 to TRBJ1-1. TRBV21-1 is designated a pseudogene. The CDR3 is 16 amino acids. In DNA form, the CDR3 reads TGTGCCAGCAGCCCAGAGGACCACTTAGATAGCACTGAAGCTTTCTTT. Protein: CASSPEDHLDSTEAFF.

The CDR3 region is CASSFQDTGELFF. In DNA form, the CDR3 reads TGTGCCAGCAGTTTCCAGGACACCGGGGAGCTGTTTTTT. The chain couples TRBV21-1 to TRBJ2-2; the table calls TRBD1, which could not be checked here. TRBV21-1 is flagged as a pseudogene. CDR3 length equals 13 residues.

The V and J genes are TRBV2 and TRBJ2-7; D not certain. The germline gives CDR1 SNHLY, CDR2 FYNNEI. CDR3 length: 11 residues. The V end lost 7 bases, the J end lost 7 bases, and 11 bases lay between the germline ends. CDR3 coding DNA: TGTGCCAGCACCATCCGGCGGGAGCAGTACTTC. As protein: CASTIRREQYF. Together with reference TRBV2 and TRBJ2-7, the CDR3 gives the full variable domain: EPEVTQTPSHQVTQMGQEVILRCVPISNHLYFYWYRQILGQKVEFLVSFYNNEISEKSEIFDDQFSVERPDGSNFTLKIRSTKLEDSAMYFCASTIRREQYFGPGTRLTVT.

DNA for the CDR3: TGTGCCAGCAGCCGTGGACAGGGAGGTGGTTTGGGCTATGGCTACACCTTC. It encodes CASSRGQGGGLGYGYTF. J is TRBJ1-2 and V is TRBV27; TRBD1 matches at 8 bases. Germline V gene lookup returns CDR1 MNHEY and CDR2 SMNVEV (reference sequence). This CDR3 is built from 17 residues. V gave up 6 bases and J gave up 4 bases; unmatched junction bases: 16.

There are a few counts of this clone. The CDR3 region is CAWISRGRDEQYF. CDR3 sequence (DNA): TGTGCCTGGATCTCCCGGGGCAGGGACGAGCAGTACTTC. The J gene is TRBJ2-7, the V gene TRBV30; D is perhaps TRBD1 or TRBD2 (5 bases each). V gave up 4 bases and J gave up 5 bases, with 15 bases separating them. There are 13 residues in the CDR3. In germline, CDR1 is GTSNPN, CDR2 SVGIG (reference sequence).

The chain joins TRBV6-5 to TRBJ2-7; 11 nucleotides line up with TRBD1. V was pared by 3 bases and J by 2 bases, with 3 bases of the junction left unmatched. The CDR3 consists of 15 residues. Germline V gene lookup returns CDR1 MNHEY and CDR2 SVGAGI. As DNA, the CDR3 is TGTGCCAGCAGTTATTGGGACAGGGGGGCCTACGAGCAGTACTTC. It yields the protein CASSYWDRGAYEQYF.

The chain employs TRBV4-1 and TRBJ1-2; D unclear. V was shortened by 0 bases and J by 5 bases, with 13 bases between the two germline ends. Germline-derived CDR1 and CDR2 are MGHRA and YSYEKL. The CDR3 loop spans 15 amino acids. CDR3 bases: TGCGCCAGCAGCCAAGATGGTTTTTCCTATTATGGCTACACCTTC. This codes for CASSQDGFSYYGYTF.

This sequence joins TRBV18 and TRBJ2-6; a possible D gene is TRBD1 (5 bases). V dropped 5 bases and J dropped 0 bases, with 17 bases sitting between them. Germline CDR1 reads KGHSH; CDR2 reads LQKENI. The CDR3 is 18 amino acids. The chain's CDR3 is CASSDRLNWISGANVLTF. The CDR3 DNA follows: TGTGCCAGCTCAGACAGACTCAACTGGATCTCTGGGGCCAACGTCCTGACTTTC.

The chain recombines TRBV5-1 with TRBJ2-7; 10 bases line up with TRBD1. This CDR3 contains 14 residues. V trimming: 3 bases; J trimming: 4 bases; junction bases outside the gene matches: 4. Germline CDR1 is SGHRS and CDR2 is YFSETQ. CDR3 sequence reads: CASSSRTGGYEQYF. CDR3 bases: TGCGCCAGCAGCTCCCGGACAGGGGGGTACGAGCAGTACTTC.

The chain uses TRBV7-3 and TRBJ2-5; D gene ambiguous. In germline, CDR1 is SGHTA, CDR2 FQGTGA. The CDR3 has 13 amino acids. The germline V and J ends were trimmed by 5 bases and 7 bases, with 14 bases remaining between them. The CDR3 coding sequence is TGTGCCAGCAGCCCTATCTACCCCGTGACCCAGTACTTC. It translates to CASSPIYPVTQYF.

The rearrangement links TRBV30 to TRBJ1-5, with 7 bases aligning to TRBD1. The CDR3 runs 15 residues. V dropped 0 bases and J dropped 5; count of bases not matched to a gene: 7. Germline CDR1 and CDR2: GTSNPN and SVGIG (reference sequence). CDR3: CAWSVGLRGHQPQHF. In nucleotides, the CDR3 is TGTGCCTGGAGTGTAGGTTTAAGGGGGCATCAGCCCCAGCATTTT.

The sample holds a few counts of this clone. This specimen includes other DNA sequences encoding the same CDR3. The chain combines TRBV19 with TRBJ2-5, with 7 bases fitting TRBD2. V dropped 3 bases and J dropped 5; count of bases not matched to a gene: 18. Looked up from germline, CDR1 is LNHDA and CDR2 is SQIVND (reference sequence). The CDR3 contains 18 residues. The DNA for the CDR3 is TGTGCCAGTAGTATTGGGCGGTGGGGGGGTGCGGGGACCGAGACCCAGTACTTC. Protein: CASSIGRWGGAGTETQYF.

The chain combines TRBV7-6 with TRBJ2-7, with a possible D match to TRBD1 (6 bases). Trimming shortened V by 2 bases and J by 12 bases, and 14 bases separated the two germline ends. The length of the CDR3 is 12 residues. Germline values: CDR1 SGHVS, CDR2 FNYEAQ. The CDR3 protein is CASSLSPGQVYF. The CDR3 coding sequence is TGTGCCAGCAGCTTATCTCCGGGACAAGTGTACTTC. Filled out from reference TRBV7-6 and TRBJ2-7, the complete variable domain reads GAGVSQSPRYKVTKRGQDVALRCDPISGHVSLYWYRQALGQGPEFLTYFNYEAQQDKSGLPNDRFSAERPEGSISTLTIQRTEQRDSAMYRCASSLSPGQVYFGPGTRLTVT.

The CDR3 DNA reads as TGTGCCAGCAGCTTGCGGGGGAATGAGCAGTTCTTC. Its protein product is CASSLRGNEQFF. This rearrangement joins TRBV7-9 to TRBJ2-1; TRBD2 matches 7 bases. The germline V gene has CDR1 SEHNR and CDR2 FQNEAQ (reference sequence). This CDR3 contains 12 residues. The V gene end was trimmed by 3 bases and the J gene end by 7 bases; junction bases not matched to a gene: 0.

This clone was seen more than once but under ten times. The CDR3 DNA reads as TGCGCCAGCAGCTCGGGGTTCGACCTCGAGCAGTACTTC. It encodes CASSSGFDLEQYF. V usage is TRBV5-1 and J usage is TRBJ2-7; D may be TRBD2 (5 bases). Germline lookup yields CDR1 SGHRS and CDR2 YFSETQ. V shed 3 bases and J shed 6 bases, with 13 bases lying between them. This CDR3 contains 13 residues.

This clone was observed many times. This sequence joins TRBV7-8 and TRBJ2-2, with D perhaps TRBD1 (5 bases). V gave up 0 bases and J gave up 2 bases, with 13 bases separating them. This CDR3 contains 17 residues. Germline V lookup: CDR1 SGHVS, CDR2 FQNEAQ. CDR3 DNA: TGTGCCAGCAGCTTAGCCACGTTGGGGCCAAACACCGGGGAGCTGTTTTTT. This gives the protein CASSLATLGPNTGELFF.

The chain carries TRBV6-8 and TRBJ1-2; D ambiguous. CDR3 length: 14 residues. The V end was cut by 0 bases, the J end by 8 bases, with 13 bases between. Germline CDR1 and CDR2: MNHGY and SAAAGT. As DNA, the CDR3 is TGTGCCAGCAGTTACTCGGATAGGGAATGGGGCTACACCTTC. Amino acid sequence: CASSYSDREWGYTF.

The chain recombines TRBV25-1 with TRBJ2-5, with D possibly TRBD2 on 6 matching bases. The length of the CDR3 is 11 residues. Trimming took 8 bases from V and 4 from J, leaving 8 bases between them. Germline CDR1 and CDR2: MGHDK and SYGVNS. The CDR3 nucleotides read TGTGCCAGCGGGGGAGGAGAGACCCAGTACTTC. Translated, it gives CASGGGETQYF.

The CDR3 nucleotides read TGTGCCAGCAGTTCAACTTCCGGCAGAGGGTCCTACGAGCAGTACTTC. This sequence encodes CASSSTSGRGSYEQYF. The J gene is TRBJ2-7, the V gene TRBV6-6; weak D call: TRBD2 (5 bases). The V end was cut by 4 bases, the J end by 1 base, with 17 bases between. This CDR3 has 16 amino acids. From germline, CDR1 is MNHNY and CDR2 SVGAGI (reference sequence).

V usage is TRBV6-6 and J usage is TRBJ1-5; the D is unclear. The CDR3 length is 16 residues. V was clipped by 0 bases and J by 4 bases, with 13 bases between them. From germline, CDR1 is MNHNY and CDR2 SVGAGI (reference sequence). The CDR3 loop reads CASSYSGQYYNQPQHF. For the CDR3, the DNA is TGTGCCAGCAGTTACTCGGGCCAGTACTATAATCAGCCCCAGCATTTT.

The V gene is TRBV7-9, the J gene TRBJ2-5; 8 bases match TRBD2. The V segment lost 5 bases and the J segment 2 bases; nucleotides outside the gene matches: 10. Germline V gene lookup returns CDR1 SEHNR and CDR2 FQNEAQ (reference sequence). The CDR3 consists of 16 residues. Here the CDR3 DNA reads TGTGCCAGCAGCCCGGGTGCGGGGGGCCATCAAGAGACCCAGTACTTC. As protein: CASSPGAGGHQETQYF.

This clone has ten or more counts. J is TRBJ1-1 and V is TRBV28; possibly TRBD1 for D (5 bases). Per the germline V gene, CDR1 is MDHEN and CDR2 is SYDVKM. The CDR3 runs 16 residues. V lost 2 bases and J 1 base, leaving 14 bases between the germline ends. CDR3 sequence: CASSLIWRGRNTEAFF. CDR3 bases: TGTGCCAGCAGTTTAATATGGAGGGGAAGGAACACTGAAGCTTTCTTT.